Presented here are 14 T cell receptor beta chains from one specimen sequenced in a study of response to subunit inactivated influenza vaccine. TCRdb re-derived calls from the RT-PCR reads in MiXCR, one entry per CDR3 protein. The sample holds 290,000 or so distinct CDR3 sequences, 20% to 25% seen once. Sequencing used PBMCs from blood, obtained about 20 months after vaccination. Source of these receptors: a man between 50 and 69 years old who received an inactivated influenza vaccine.

The chain links TRBV7-9 to TRBJ2-7, with TRBD1 matching 8 bases. The CDR3 consists of 16 residues. Germline assignment: CDR1 SEHNR and CDR2 FQNEAQ (reference sequence). V dropped 3 bases and J dropped 3; count of bases not matched to a gene: 10. The DNA of the CDR3 is TGTGCCAGCAGCTTCCGCCCGGGACAGGTGGGCTACGAGCAGTACTTC. Translation gives CASSFRPGQVGYEQYF.

This clonotype has just a few counts. V and J are TRBV6-2 or TRBV6-3 and TRBJ1-2; no clear D gene. The CDR3 is 16 amino acids. From germline, CDR1 is MNHEY and CDR2 SVGEGT. V was shortened by 0 bases and J by 1 base, with 12 bases between the two germline ends. The CDR3 bases are TGTGCCAGCAGTTACTCGCGACCGGACCATAACTATGGCTACACCTTC. Protein sequence: CASSYSRPDHNYGYTF.

The chain recombines TRBV12-3 or TRBV12-4 with TRBJ1-5; tentative D call: TRBD1 (5 bases). The V end was cut by 6 bases, the J end by 11 bases, with 17 bases between. This CDR3 comprises 13 residues. Here the CDR3 reads CASRPGTIGTQHF. The CDR3 DNA reads as TGTGCCAGCAGACCCGGGACTATCGGGACCCAGCATTTT.

The J gene is TRBJ2-2, the V gene TRBV6-2 or TRBV6-3; D is perhaps TRBD2 (6 bases). The ends were cut back, 2 bases at V and 2 bases at J, with 9 bases in the middle. Germline assignment: CDR1 MNHEY and CDR2 SVGEGT. The CDR3 is 15 amino acids. The CDR3 DNA reads TGTGCCAGCAGTTACCTAGCGAGAAACACCGGGGAGCTGTTTTTT. This gives the protein CASSYLARNTGELFF.

This clonotype was detected a few times. CDR3 sequence (DNA): TGTGCCAGCAGCTTAGGAGATTTGTTGGCCTACGAGCAGTACTTC. Its protein is CASSLGDLLAYEQYF. The chain links TRBV7-2 to TRBJ2-7; D ambiguous. The ends were cut back, 1 base at V and 2 bases at J, with 12 bases in the middle. The germline V gene has CDR1 SGHTA and CDR2 FQGNSA. This CDR3 contains 15 residues.

This clonotype came up a few times. V and J are TRBV6-2 or TRBV6-3 and TRBJ2-1; 12 bases map to TRBD2. This CDR3 contains 16 residues. The germline V gene has CDR1 MNHEY and CDR2 SVGEGT. V shed 2 bases and J 7 bases; nucleotides not matched to a gene: 6. The CDR3 here is CASSYRLAGAGNEQFF. DNA for the CDR3: TGTGCCAGCAGTTACCGACTAGCGGGAGCCGGGAATGAGCAGTTCTTC.

This clonotype was seen at least ten times. The chain uses TRBV7-9 and TRBJ1-1; D is ambiguous. In germline, CDR1 is SEHNR, CDR2 FQNEAQ (reference sequence). CDR3 length equals 13 residues. V was pared by 2 bases and J by 1 base, with 5 bases between. In DNA form, the CDR3 reads TGTGCCAGCAGCTTATTGGAGAACACTGAAGCTTTCTTT. As protein: CASSLLENTEAFF.

This chain joins TRBV5-1 and TRBJ2-7, with TRBD2 matching over 7 bases. Germline V CDR1 and CDR2: SGHRS, YFSETQ. The CDR3 is made up of 16 amino acids. The V gene end was trimmed by 4 bases and the J gene end by 4 bases; junction bases not matched to a gene: 14. In nucleotides, the CDR3 is TGCGCCAGCAGCCATACCTTCGGGGCGGGAGAGTACGAGCAGTACTTC. This gives the protein CASSHTFGAGEYEQYF.

This clonotype appeared a few times. The chain carries TRBV28 and TRBJ1-2; D gene unclear. CDR1 is MDHEN, CDR2 SYDVKM, per germline. V lost 4 bases, J lost 1 base, and 13 bases lay in between. There are 15 residues in the CDR3. This CDR3 reads CASSSQLSVNYGYTF. CDR3 coding DNA: TGTGCCAGCAGTTCTCAACTCTCCGTTAACTATGGCTACACCTTC.

This clonotype turned up a few times. The CDR3 spells CASSGLPLVGNTIYF. As DNA, the CDR3 is TGTGCCAGCAGTGGATTGCCGCTCGTAGGCAACACCATATATTTT. The rearrangement uses TRBV12-3 or TRBV12-4 and TRBJ1-3; D is uncertain. V lost 5 bases to trimming and J lost 7 bases, with 18 bases between them. This CDR3 has 15 amino acids.

The V and J genes are TRBV3-1 and TRBJ2-3; TRBD2 agrees at 10 bases. CDR1 LGHDT and CDR2 YNNKEL come from the germline V gene (reference sequence). The CDR3 extends over 17 amino acids. With 1 base clipped from V and 8 bases from J, the junction kept 12 bases outside the gene matches. CDR3 sequence: CASSQVLPLAGASTQYF. The CDR3 nucleotides read TGTGCCAGCAGCCAAGTCCTCCCTCTAGCGGGAGCGAGTACGCAGTATTTT.

The chain links TRBV29-1 to TRBJ2-3; D uncertain. Between the trimmed V and J ends, which lost 0 bases and 8 bases, there was a span of 15 bases. CDR3 length: 14 amino acids. Germline V gene data show CDR1 as SQVTM and CDR2 as ANQGSEA. CDR3 sequence reads: CSVEDRRHPPTQYF. CDR3 in DNA: TGCAGCGTTGAAGATAGGCGGCACCCACCTACGCAGTATTTT.

The rearrangement links TRBV7-9 to TRBJ2-2; D uncertain. The V end lost 3 bases, the J end lost 2 bases, and 7 bases lay between the germline ends. The CDR3 is 14 amino acids. Germline loops: CDR1 SEHNR, CDR2 FQNEAQ (reference sequence). CDR3 in DNA: TGTGCCAGCAGCTTCTCCCCAAACACCGGGGAGCTGTTTTTT. Translated: CASSFSPNTGELFF.

This clonotype has more than one count but fewer than ten. The chain recombines TRBV12-3 or TRBV12-4 with TRBJ2-1, with D possibly TRBD2 on 5 matching bases. V lost 5 bases and J lost 6, with 14 bases in between. The CDR3 loop spans 14 amino acids. The CDR3 region is CASSRQAGGNEQFF. The CDR3 coding sequence is TGTGCCAGCAGTCGCCAGGCCGGAGGCAATGAGCAGTTCTTC.